One and the same sample provided the 16 T cell receptor beta chains below, sequenced in a study of blood T cell repertoires in COVID-19. Produced via immunoSEQ multiplex PCR; TCRdb's table is partial and in-frame only. The table has 30,000 to 35,000 clones, about 91% seen once; the top ten hold almost 5%. Sequenced material: peripheral blood. The receptor source for this set is a woman aged 70-85 years with active COVID-19.

The count of this clone is one. The chain employs TRBV18 and TRBJ2-3, with 11 positions matching TRBD2. The CDR3 spans 17 residues. V dropped 1 base and J dropped 5; count of bases not matched to a gene: 8. Germline V gene data show CDR1 as KGHSH and CDR2 as LQKENI. CDR3 bases: TGTGCCAGCTCACCACAATGGGCTAGCGGGGGGAAAGATACGCAGTATTTT. Translation: CASSPQWASGGKDTQYF.

The chain employs TRBV10-3 and TRBJ1-6; D not resolved. Germline loops: CDR1 ENHRY, CDR2 SYGVKD. This CDR3 is 13 amino acids long. Trimming left V 8 bases short and J 4 bases short, with 9 bases between. Here the CDR3 reads CAIRSEYNSPLHF. CDR3 nucleotide sequence: TGTGCCATCCGCAGTGAATATAATTCACCCCTCCACTTT.

This clone was counted a single time. This sequence joins TRBV7-2 and TRBJ2-1; D might be TRBD1 (5 bases). The V end lost 6 bases, the J end lost 8 bases, and 14 bases lay between the germline ends. Per the germline V gene, CDR1 is SGHTA and CDR2 is FQGNSA. This CDR3 has 13 amino acids. The DNA for the CDR3 is TGTGCCAGCAGACCCAGGGTGGACGATGAGCAGTTCTTC. Protein: CASRPRVDDEQFF.

This CDR3 reads CASSLDFGGPYNEQFF. The CDR3 region has the DNA TGTGCCAGCAGCTTAGACTTCGGGGGACCTTACAATGAGCAGTTCTTC. This sequence joins TRBV7-9 and TRBJ2-1; possibly TRBD2 for D (6 bases). Germline CDR1 SEHNR, CDR2 FQNEAQ (reference sequence). Trimming took off 1 base at V and 4 bases at J, with 14 bases between the two ends. The CDR3 length is 16 residues.

This chain connects TRBV6-5 to TRBJ1-2; 8 bases fit TRBD1. V gave up 10 bases and J gave up 2 bases; unmatched junction bases: 6. Germline V gene lookup returns CDR1 MNHEY and CDR2 SVGAGI. The CDR3 contains 13 residues. CDR3 sequence (DNA): TGTGCCACCCGGACAGGGCTAAACTATGGCTACACCTTC. Translating it yields CATRTGLNYGYTF.

The chain carries TRBV5-1 and TRBJ2-5; D may be TRBD1 (6 bases). Trimming removed 5 bases at V and 5 bases at J, with 19 bases between. This CDR3 has 15 residues. Germline-derived CDR1 and CDR2 are SGHRS and YFSETQ. The CDR3 DNA sequence: TGCGCCAGCAGGGAAGGGACACCCAGGAGGGAGACCCAGTACTTC. Translation gives CASREGTPRRETQYF. The whole variable domain, remainder taken from reference TRBV5-1 and TRBJ2-5, is KAGVTQTPRYLIKTRGQQVTLSCSPISGHRSVSWYQQTPGQGLQFLFEYFSETQRNKGNFPGRFSGRQFSNSRSEMNVSTLELGDSALYLCASREGTPRRETQYFGPGTRLLVL.

The CDR3 coding sequence is TGTGCCACCCTGTCCGGGGAGCTGTTTTTT. This sequence encodes CATLSGELFF. The chain employs TRBV28 and TRBJ2-2, with D unresolved. There are 10 residues in the CDR3. Trimming removed 10 bases at V and 6 bases at J, with 6 bases between. CDR1 and CDR2 (germline): MDHEN, SYDVKM. The entire variable domain, with the rest obtained from reference TRBV28 and TRBJ2-2, is as follows: DVKVTQSSRYLVKRTGEKVFLECVQDMDHENMFWYRQDPGLGLRLIYFSYDVKMKEKGDIPEGYSVSREKKERFSLILESASTNQTSMYLCATLSGELFFGEGSRLTVL.

The chain joins TRBV19 to TRBJ2-7; a possible D gene is TRBD1 (5 bases). This CDR3 has 15 amino acids. CDR1 is LNHDA, CDR2 SQIVND, per germline (reference sequence). Between the trimmed V and J ends, which lost 3 bases and 2 bases, there was a span of 14 bases. The CDR3 DNA reads TGTGCCAGTAGTATTAGGCAGGGAAAGGCCTACGAGCAGTACTTC. Its translation: CASSIRQGKAYEQYF. Complete variable domain (other parts from reference TRBV19 and TRBJ2-7): DGGITQSPKYLFRKEGQNVTLSCEQNLNHDAMYWYRQDPGQGLRLIYYSQIVNDFQKGDIAEGYSVSREKKESFPLTVTSAQKNPTAFYLCASSIRQGKAYEQYFGPGTRLTVT.

V is TRBV9 and J is TRBJ2-2, with TRBD2 matching 8 bases. CDR1 is SGDLS, CDR2 YYNGEE, per germline. The J segment lost 0 bases and the V segment lost 4 bases, leaving 8 bases of the junction unmatched. This CDR3 is built from 17 residues. CDR3 DNA: TGTGCCAGCAGCCACCCGACGGGGGGGGCGAACACCGGGGAGCTGTTTTTT. Protein: CASSHPTGGANTGELFF.

In DNA, the CDR3 is TGTGCCAGCAGCCAAGACCCCTCTGTAGGGGCGGCGGCGTCAGAGACCCAGTACTTC. Encoded protein: CASSQDPSVGAAASETQYF. The V gene is TRBV3-1 (or the pseudogene TRBV3-2), the J gene TRBJ2-5, with TRBD1 as a possible D gene (5 bases). Trimming took off 0 bases at V and 4 bases at J, with 24 bases between the two ends. This CDR3 region has 19 residues. The germline V gene encodes CDR1 LGHDT and CDR2 YNNKEL (reference sequence).

The chain recombines TRBV28 with TRBJ2-1, with TRBD1 as a possible D gene (6 bases). Deletions cut 5 bases from V and 8 bases from J, with 13 bases between. Per the germline V gene, CDR1 is MDHEN and CDR2 is SYDVKM. This CDR3 comprises 13 residues. Written as DNA, the CDR3 is TGTGCCAGCAGTCTCACAGGGCCCCATGAGCAGTTCTTC. Encoded protein: CASSLTGPHEQFF.

The chain uses TRBV30 and TRBJ1-6; unclear D gene. V shed 3 bases and J shed 7 bases, with 13 bases lying between them. The CDR3 has 14 residues. The V gene's germline CDR1 is GTSNPN and CDR2 SVGIG (reference sequence). The CDR3 nucleotides read TGTGCCTGGAGCCCCTACAGACCCAATTCACCCCTCCACTTT. Its translation: CAWSPYRPNSPLHF.

This chain links TRBV6-2 or TRBV6-3 with TRBJ2-1; 11 positions match TRBD1. The CDR3 spans 17 residues. V lost 0 bases to trimming and J lost 10 bases; unmatched junction nucleotides: 11. CDR1 and CDR2 from the germline V gene are MNHEY and SVGEGT. CDR3 sequence: CASSYSGSGTGGPEQFF. In DNA form, the CDR3 reads TGTGCCAGCAGTTACTCGGGCTCCGGGACAGGGGGTCCAGAGCAGTTCTTC.

V gene TRBV19 combines with J gene TRBJ1-5; the match to TRBD1 covers 8 bases. V lost 5 bases, J lost 5 bases, and 14 bases stayed unmatched. Germline V gene sequence: CDR1 LNHDA, CDR2 SQIVND (reference sequence). The CDR3 loop spans 17 amino acids. The CDR3 here is CASSSADQGAWDQPQHF. The DNA for the CDR3 is TGTGCCAGTAGTTCTGCCGATCAGGGGGCTTGGGATCAGCCCCAGCATTTT.

This clone was counted between two and nine times. The V call is TRBV19, the J call TRBJ1-2; D is uncertain. CDR1 is LNHDA, CDR2 SQIVND, per germline (reference sequence). V was trimmed by 2 bases and J by 2 bases, leaving 6 bases between them. The CDR3 sequence is 13 residues long. CDR3 protein: CASSIYGNYGYTF. The DNA of the CDR3 is TGTGCCAGTAGTATATACGGGAACTATGGCTACACCTTC.

The CDR3 loop is CAWSVPGQGKTYEQYF. The CDR3 DNA reads as TGTGCCTGGAGTGTTCCGGGACAGGGGAAGACCTACGAGCAGTACTTC. The chain joins TRBV30 to TRBJ2-7, with TRBD1 identical over 10 bases. V lost 0 bases and J lost 2; bases outside the gene matches: 7. In germline, CDR1 is GTSNPN, CDR2 SVGIG (reference sequence). The CDR3 runs to 16 residues.